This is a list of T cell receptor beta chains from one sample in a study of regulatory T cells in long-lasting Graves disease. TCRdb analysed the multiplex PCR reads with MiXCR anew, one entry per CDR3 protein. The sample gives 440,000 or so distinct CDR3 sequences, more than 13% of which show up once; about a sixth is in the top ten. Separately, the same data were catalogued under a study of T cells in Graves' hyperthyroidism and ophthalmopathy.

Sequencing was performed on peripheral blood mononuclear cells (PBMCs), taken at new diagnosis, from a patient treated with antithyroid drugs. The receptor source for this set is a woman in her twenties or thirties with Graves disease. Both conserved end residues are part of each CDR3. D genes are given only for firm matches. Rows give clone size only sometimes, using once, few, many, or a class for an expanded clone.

DNA: TGTGCCACCAGTGATCCTGGGGTGGACAATGAGCAGTTCTTC
CDR3: CATSDPGVDNEQFF
V: TRBV24-1
D: .
J: TRBJ2-1
size: .

DNA: TGTGCCAGCAGACCGGGACAGGGGAGAGTAGACGACGAGCAGTACTTC
CDR3: CASRPGQGRVDDEQYF
V: TRBV28
D: TRBD1
J: TRBJ2-7
size: few

DNA: TGTGCCAGCAGCTCACCGGGACAGGGAACATACGAGCAGTACTTC
CDR3: CASSSPGQGTYEQYF
V: TRBV11-2
D: TRBD1
J: TRBJ2-7
size: many

DNA: TGCAGTGCCCCCTTTTCCGGGAGGGTGAACGAGCAGTACTTC
CDR3: CSAPFSGRVNEQYF
V: TRBV20-1
D: TRBD2
J: TRBJ2-7
size: many

DNA: TGTGCCAGCAGTGCGGACGCGGGGCCCTCGTATGAGCAGTTCTTC
CDR3: CASSADAGPSYEQFF
V: TRBV6-1
D: .
J: TRBJ2-1
size: .

DNA: TGTGCCAGCAGCCGGCCAGGGTTTGGCACTGAAGCTTTCTTT
CDR3: CASSRPGFGTEAFF
V: TRBV13
D: .
J: TRBJ1-1
size: many

DNA: TGTGCCAGCAGTGAGACAGGGGGCTCCTACGAGCAGTACTTC
CDR3: CASSETGGSYEQYF
V: TRBV6-1
D: TRBD1
J: TRBJ2-7
size: few

DNA: TGTGCCAGCAGCTCCGGCTGGGGAAGTGGTCAGCCCCAGCATTTT
CDR3: CASSSGWGSGQPQHF
V: TRBV5-6
D: .
J: TRBJ1-5
size: many

DNA: TGTGCCAGCAGCACTTCCGCGCTGCGGGAGGGCCGTGGTGAAGAGACCCAGTACTTC
CDR3: CASSTSALREGRGEETQYF
V: TRBV7-8
D: TRBD2
J: TRBJ2-5
size: many

DNA: TGTGCCACCAGTGATCCAGGACCTAACAATGAGCAGTTCTTC
CDR3: CATSDPGPNNEQFF
V: TRBV24-1
D: .
J: TRBJ2-1
size: many

DNA: TGTGCCACCAGCAGATCATCGACAAAAGAAGCTTTCTTT
CDR3: CATSRSSTKEAFF
V: TRBV15
D: .
J: TRBJ1-1
size: .

DNA: TGTGCCAGCAGTGAAGGCTACAATGAGCAGTTCTTC
CDR3: CASSEGYNEQFF
V: TRBV6-1
D: .
J: TRBJ2-1
size: .

DNA: TGTGCCAGTAGTAAAATTGTGACAGGGGGGTTCGATACGCAGTATTTT
CDR3: CASSKIVTGGFDTQYF
V: TRBV19
D: TRBD1
J: TRBJ2-3
size: few

DNA: TGTGCCAGCAGCCAAGATAGGCTCTCGGGGGATACGCAGTATTTT
CDR3: CASSQDRLSGDTQYF
V: TRBV14
D: .
J: TRBJ2-3
size: .

DNA: TGTGCCAGCAGCTTAGAAATTGGCACTGAAGCTTTCTTT
CDR3: CASSLEIGTEAFF
V: TRBV7-9
D: .
J: TRBJ1-1
size: few

DNA: TGCGCCAGCAGCTTGGCCGTCGGCTTGGTCTACGAGCAGTACTTC
CDR3: CASSLAVGLVYEQYF
V: TRBV5-1
D: .
J: TRBJ2-7
size: few

DNA: TGTGCCAGCAGTTTTTACGATGGAGAGGAGCAGTACTTC
CDR3: CASSFYDGEEQYF
V: TRBV12-3/TRBV12-4
D: .
J: TRBJ2-7
size: many

DNA: TGTGCCAGCAGCCCCCGCCCGGCGGGAGGGCGGCCCTCGGGCCCCTACGAGCAGTACTTC
CDR3: CASSPRPAGGRPSGPYEQYF
V: TRBV3-1
D: TRBD2
J: TRBJ2-7
size: once

DNA: TGTGCCAGCAGCCCCGGGACTAGCTACAATGAGCAGTTCTTC
CDR3: CASSPGTSYNEQFF
V: TRBV12-3/TRBV12-4
D: TRBD2
J: TRBJ2-1
size: many

DNA: TGTGCCAGCAGCCCCGCAGGGGCAAACTACGAGCAGTACTTC
CDR3: CASSPAGANYEQYF
V: TRBV7-3
D: .
J: TRBJ2-7
size: many

DNA: TGTGCCAGCAGTCGCCGGGACAGGGGGGATAAAAGCTCCTATAATTCACCCCTCCACTTT
CDR3: CASSRRDRGDKSSYNSPLHF
V: TRBV6-1
D: TRBD1
J: TRBJ1-6
size: .

DNA: TGCAGTGCTAGAGGGGAGGGGAGGTACGAGCAGTACTTC
CDR3: CSARGEGRYEQYF
V: TRBV20-1
D: TRBD2
J: TRBJ2-7
size: many

DNA: TGTGCCAGCTCACCGGCCAGGGTGGGCGCCAGCTCCTACGAGCAGTACTTC
CDR3: CASSPARVGASSYEQYF
V: TRBV18
D: .
J: TRBJ2-7
size: .

DNA: TGCAGTGCTAGAGACCCCTCACAGGGGAGGGCCAAAAACATTCAGTACTTC
CDR3: CSARDPSQGRAKNIQYF
V: TRBV20-1
D: .
J: TRBJ2-4
size: few

DNA: TGCGCCAGCAGCCAAGAAATGGATGTGGATGAAAAACTGTTTTTT
CDR3: CASSQEMDVDEKLFF
V: TRBV4-1
D: .
J: TRBJ1-4
size: .

DNA: TGTGCCAGCAAGGGAAGGGAGAACACTGAAGCTTTCTTT
CDR3: CASKGRENTEAFF
V: TRBV2
D: .
J: TRBJ1-1
size: many

DNA: TGTGCCAGCAGCCAAGATAGGGTGGAGGGCTACACCTTC
CDR3: CASSQDRVEGYTF
V: TRBV3-1
D: .
J: TRBJ1-2
size: many

DNA: TGCAGCGTTGAAGGGTCCGTTAACTATGGCTACACCTTC
CDR3: CSVEGSVNYGYTF
V: TRBV29-1
D: .
J: TRBJ1-2
size: .

DNA: TGCGCCAGCAGCTTGGCTGGCGGGGATCTCTACGAGCAGTACTTC
CDR3: CASSLAGGDLYEQYF
V: TRBV5-1
D: .
J: TRBJ2-7
size: few

DNA: TGTGCCAGCAGCCAAAACTACGAGCAGTACTTC
CDR3: CASSQNYEQYF
V: TRBV3-1
D: .
J: TRBJ2-7
size: many

DNA: TGTGCCACCAGTACAGGGGTTGGTGGCTACACCTTC
CDR3: CATSTGVGGYTF
V: TRBV24-1
D: TRBD1
J: TRBJ1-2
size: many

DNA: TGTGCCACCAGTGAAGGCACTGAAGCTTTCTTT
CDR3: CATSEGTEAFF
V: TRBV24-1
D: .
J: TRBJ1-1
size: many

DNA: TGTGCCACCAGCAGAGATCCCTCTCAATCCTACGAGCAGTACTTC
CDR3: CATSRDPSQSYEQYF
V: TRBV15
D: .
J: TRBJ2-7
size: few

DNA: TGTGCCAGTAGCCCCCCGACGGGAGTAGAGACCCAGTACTTC
CDR3: CASSPPTGVETQYF
V: TRBV19
D: .
J: TRBJ2-5
size: many

DNA: TGTGCCAGCAGCTCCTCTGGTCCAGGGGGCAAGGAGACCCAGTACTTC
CDR3: CASSSSGPGGKETQYF
V: TRBV5-4
D: TRBD1
J: TRBJ2-5
size: many

DNA: TGTGCCAGCAGCTTAACGGCTAGCGGGTCCTCCTACAATGAGCAGTTCTTC
CDR3: CASSLTASGSSYNEQFF
V: TRBV7-3
D: TRBD2
J: TRBJ2-1
size: many

DNA: TGTGCCAGCAGTCAACTCAGGGATGGCCAAGAGACCCAGTACTTC
CDR3: CASSQLRDGQETQYF
V: TRBV6-1
D: .
J: TRBJ2-5
size: many

DNA: TGTGCCAGCAGTTTATCGATAGAGACCCAGAGGGGTAGCGGGAGGGCCTTGAACACCGGGGAGCTGTTTTTT
CDR3: CASSLSIETQRGSGRALNTGELFF
V: TRBV27
D: TRBD2
J: TRBJ2-2
size: many

DNA: TGTGCCAGCAGCGTAGGTGGGACTAGCGGGGGGCAAGAGACCCAGTACTTC
CDR3: CASSVGGTSGGQETQYF
V: TRBV9
D: TRBD2
J: TRBJ2-5
size: few

DNA: TGCGCCAGCAGCACGCTGCCCCTTGAAAGCACCGGGGAGCTGTTTTTT
CDR3: CASSTLPLESTGELFF
V: TRBV5-1
D: .
J: TRBJ2-2
size: .

DNA: TGCGCCAGCAGCTTGGGCAACCCGGGAGGAACAACCTACGAGCAGTACTTC
CDR3: CASSLGNPGGTTYEQYF
V: TRBV5-1
D: TRBD2
J: TRBJ2-7
size: .

DNA: TGCAGTGCTAGAGCCGTGGGGACAGGGCTTTTTTCTGGGGCCAACGTCCTGACTTTC
CDR3: CSARAVGTGLFSGANVLTF
V: TRBV20-1
D: TRBD1
J: TRBJ2-6
size: .

DNA: TGTGCCAGCAGCGTAGAGGGGGATATCTTGGTGGGTTTCTTT
CDR3: CASSVEGDILVGFF
V: TRBV9
D: .
J: TRBJ1-1
size: .

DNA: TGTGCCAGCAGCCACAGGAGGGGAGAAAAACTGTTTTTT
CDR3: CASSHRRGEKLFF
V: TRBV5-4
D: .
J: TRBJ1-4
size: .

DNA: TGTGCCAGCAGTTACTCAGGCGGGATCTCCTACAATGAGCAGTTCTTC
CDR3: CASSYSGGISYNEQFF
V: TRBV6-2/TRBV6-3
D: .
J: TRBJ2-1
size: few

DNA: TGCGCCAGCAGCCAAGCGAGGAGTTTCTCCTACGAGCAGTACTTC
CDR3: CASSQARSFSYEQYF
V: TRBV4-1
D: .
J: TRBJ2-7
size: many

DNA: TGTGCCAGCAGTTTGTCACAGGGCAACACCGGGGAGCTGTTTTTT
CDR3: CASSLSQGNTGELFF
V: TRBV28
D: .
J: TRBJ2-2
size: many

DNA: TGCAGTGCTAGGGCGAGGGGGCGCCCAATGAACACTGAAGCTTTCTTT
CDR3: CSARARGRPMNTEAFF
V: TRBV20-1
D: TRBD1
J: TRBJ1-1
size: many

DNA: TGTGCCACCAGCAATGCGGGCAGGGGAAGGGAGACCCAGTACTTC
CDR3: CATSNAGRGRETQYF
V: TRBV15
D: .
J: TRBJ2-5
size: many

DNA: TGTGCCAGCAGCTTAAATCTAGCGGGAAACTACAATGAGCAGTACTTC
CDR3: CASSLNLAGNYNEQYF
V: TRBV7-3
D: TRBD2
J: TRBJ2-7
size: .